This T cell receptor (beta chain) was identified during a study of shared clonotypes between healthy human individuals (dated by TCRdb to about 2020). Background for the entire study: A couple of women and a few men aged 18 to 49 years were included in the cohort. Per donor, three plates each were used for CD4 naive and CD4 memory, two for CD8 naive, and one for CD8 memory. To estimate repertoire size and how much clonotypes are shared between individuals, the study performed deep sequencing of blood TCR repertoires from five healthy adults. To increase sequencing depth and limit assay-specific biases, different laboratories used diverse techniques to prepare libraries and sequence TCR repertoires. Per donor, leukapheresis produced somewhere between about 0.9 and 9 billion PBMCs.

About this clone itself: What this receptor recognizes is not known. No quality values exist for individual bases; no much larger clone is one base distant.

For the CD8 naive samples, CD45RO-negative cells were positively selected for CCR7, yielding a CD45RA+CCR7+ population from which TemRA cells were excluded. Healthy HIV-negative adults with no recently reported acute infections or vaccinations were included as donors. Only Caucasian adults living in Nashville, Tennessee, USA were represented among the donors. After blood collection by leukapheresis, PBMCs were isolated using Ficoll-Histopaque density gradient centrifugation and then cryopreserved in the vapor phase of liquid nitrogen. Analytical flow cytometry was used to check the purity and quantity of every magnetically sorted T cell population. From each sorted fraction, genomic DNA was isolated and quantified by UV absorbance on a Nanodrop 2000c. Using the deep immunoSEQ assay, multiplex PCR amplified TCR CDR3 regions from genomic DNA. Extracted genomic DNA from each cell subset was spread evenly across all wells of several immunoSEQ 96-well plates, with each plate serving as a replicate. For sorted subsets, about 0.2 ug genomic DNA, equal to about 30,000 T cell genomes, was loaded into each replicate PCR. Purified libraries were quantified with a Qubit 3.0 fluorometer, sized on a Bioanalyzer 2100, and re-quantified with the KAPA Library Quantification kit. Each immunoSEQ 96-well plate was sequenced on its own single-read 150-cycle Illumina NextSeq 550 flow cell. The study's processing was this. The immunoSEQ output contained only junctional sequences without quality scores, so filtering could not match that applied to full-length reads. To assign V/J genes and CDR3, sequences were annotated against IMGT germline references using PyIR, a Python wrapper for IgBLAST v1.9. Reads were filtered out if the reads had weak V/J assignments (E-value above 1e-6), no CDR3, stop codons, out-of-frame junctions, or ambiguous translated residues. V3J clonotypes were defined as sequences sharing an identical inferred V gene, J gene, and CDR3 amino acid sequence. Percentage overlap between repertoires was calculated by dividing the number of shared unique clonotypes by the size of the smaller repertoire. Three approaches were used to assess repertoire richness: RTK rarefaction, the Chao1 estimator, and Recon v2.1 estimates of unobserved clonotypes. For all TCRbeta clonotypes obtained by the gDNA method from four donors, generation probabilities were computed with OLGA. The source is immuneACCESS, and TCRdb retained only in-frame sequences with V and J called. Part of the clones is not carried over; for the studies checked, unresolved V genes explain less than half of this, and the remainder is unexplained. V and J calls and clone size are copied from that table; D and trimming were computed from the DNA. Within this sample are about 2.1 million clones, with approximately 94% of them counted one time only. The biggest ten clones account for more than 1.5% of the sample.

Overall results and qualifications from the work: Compared with non-shared clonotypes, the clonotypes found in all four sorted-subset donors had higher generation probabilities. Because the study included only a small number of donors, the genetic and exposure-history diversity represented was limited. Sharing across a few donors was observed for 4.5% to 6.5% of naive CD4, 3.5% of naive CD8, 2% to 2.5% of memory CD4, and approximately 0.41% of memory CD8 clonotypes. Sampling was restricted to blood, and TCR repertoires in tissues likely differ from the TCR repertoires found in blood. Naive subsets generally had larger estimated clonotype richness than memory subsets. Incomplete sequencing was indicated by rarefaction of sorted-subset datasets, despite the large sequencing depth. Based on pairwise subsampling, the degree of clonotype sharing among donors was expected to be affected by sequencing depth.

The TCR comes from a man younger than 30 in good health. Some clones in this sample may be carry-over from other donors' samples. Sequenced material: naive CD8+ T cells from PBMCs. The cell subset or site label, read with the paper, signifies: CD45RA+CCR7+.

The CDR3 region: CASSARTGLTYGYTF. The bases read TGTGCCAGCAGTGCACGGACAGGGCTCACCTATGGCTACACCTTC. The receptor chain draws on TRBV2 and TRBJ1-2, with 8 bases matching TRBD1. For CDR1 and CDR2, the germline V gene lists SNHLY and FYNNEI. V ends up 4 bases short and J 4 bases short, with an unmatched junction base count of 8. Including cysteine and phenylalanine, the CDR3 has 15 amino acids. The kept DNA is CDR3 alone, 45 bases in frame from the first base. Extended through the reference TRBV2 and TRBJ1-2 proteins, this CDR3 yields the full variable domain: EPEVTQTPSHQVTQMGQEVILRCVPISNHLYFYWYRQILGQKVEFLVSFYNNEISEKSEIFDDQFSVERPDGSNFTLKIRSTKLEDSAMYFCASSARTGLTYGYTFGSGTRLTVV.